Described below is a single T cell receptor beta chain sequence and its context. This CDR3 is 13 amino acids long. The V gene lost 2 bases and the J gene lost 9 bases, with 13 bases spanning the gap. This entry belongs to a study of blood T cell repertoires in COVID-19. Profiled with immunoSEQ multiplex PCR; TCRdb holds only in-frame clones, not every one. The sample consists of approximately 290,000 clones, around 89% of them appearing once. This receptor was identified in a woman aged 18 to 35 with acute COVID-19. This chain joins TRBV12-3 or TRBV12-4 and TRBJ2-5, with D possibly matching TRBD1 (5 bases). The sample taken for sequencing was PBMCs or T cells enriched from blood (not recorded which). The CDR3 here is CASSLRDSEAQYF. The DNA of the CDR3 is TGTGCCAGCAGTTTACGTGACAGCGAGGCCCAGTACTTC.